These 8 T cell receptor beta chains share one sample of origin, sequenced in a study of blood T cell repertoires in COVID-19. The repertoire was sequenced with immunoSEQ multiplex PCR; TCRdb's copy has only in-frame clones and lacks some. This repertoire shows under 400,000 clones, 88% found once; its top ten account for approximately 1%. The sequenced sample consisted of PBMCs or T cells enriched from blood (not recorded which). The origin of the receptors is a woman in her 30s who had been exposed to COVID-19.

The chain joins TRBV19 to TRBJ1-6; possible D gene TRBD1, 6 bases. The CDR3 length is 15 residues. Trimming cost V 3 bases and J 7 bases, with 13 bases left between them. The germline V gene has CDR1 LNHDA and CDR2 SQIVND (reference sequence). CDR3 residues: CASSILGAKNSPLHF. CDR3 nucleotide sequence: TGTGCCAGTAGTATTCTGGGGGCGAAGAATTCACCCCTCCACTTT.

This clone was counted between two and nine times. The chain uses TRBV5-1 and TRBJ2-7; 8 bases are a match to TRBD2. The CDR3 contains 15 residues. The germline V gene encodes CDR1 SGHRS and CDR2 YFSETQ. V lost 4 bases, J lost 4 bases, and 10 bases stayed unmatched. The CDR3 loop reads CASSGTGTSLYEQYF. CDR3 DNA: TGCGCCAGCAGCGGCACCGGGACTAGTCTTTACGAGCAGTACTTC.

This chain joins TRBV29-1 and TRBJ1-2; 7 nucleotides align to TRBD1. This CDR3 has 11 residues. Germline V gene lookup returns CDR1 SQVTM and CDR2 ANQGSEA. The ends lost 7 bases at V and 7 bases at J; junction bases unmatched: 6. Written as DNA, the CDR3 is TGCAGCGGTGGGACAGAGAGTGGCTACACCTTC. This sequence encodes CSGGTESGYTF.

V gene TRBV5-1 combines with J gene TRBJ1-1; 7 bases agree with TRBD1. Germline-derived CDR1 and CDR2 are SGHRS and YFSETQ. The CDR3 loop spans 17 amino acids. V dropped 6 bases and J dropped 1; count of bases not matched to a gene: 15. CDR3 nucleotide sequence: TGCGCCAGCAAAGTCGGCAGGGGGGCCGGAGGGAACACTGAAGCTTTCTTT. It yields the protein CASKVGRGAGGNTEAFF.

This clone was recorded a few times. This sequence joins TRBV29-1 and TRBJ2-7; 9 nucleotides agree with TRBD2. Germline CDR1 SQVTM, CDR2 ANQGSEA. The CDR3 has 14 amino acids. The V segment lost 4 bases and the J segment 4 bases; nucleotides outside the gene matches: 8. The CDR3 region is CSVGQAGGVYEQYF. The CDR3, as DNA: TGCAGCGTTGGACAAGCGGGAGGTGTTTACGAGCAGTACTTC.

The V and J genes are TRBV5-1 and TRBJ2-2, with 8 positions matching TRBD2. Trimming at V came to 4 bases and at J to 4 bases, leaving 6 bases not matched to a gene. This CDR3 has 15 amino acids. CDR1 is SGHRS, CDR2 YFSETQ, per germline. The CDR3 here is CASSITSGLTGELFF. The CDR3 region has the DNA TGCGCCAGCAGCATAACTAGCGGTCTCACCGGGGAGCTGTTTTTT.

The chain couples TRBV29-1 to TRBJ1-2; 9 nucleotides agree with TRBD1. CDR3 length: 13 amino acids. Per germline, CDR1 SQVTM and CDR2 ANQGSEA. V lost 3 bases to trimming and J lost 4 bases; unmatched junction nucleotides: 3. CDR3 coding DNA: TGCAGCGTTGATGGGGGACAGGGCTATGGCTACACCTTC. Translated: CSVDGGQGYGYTF.

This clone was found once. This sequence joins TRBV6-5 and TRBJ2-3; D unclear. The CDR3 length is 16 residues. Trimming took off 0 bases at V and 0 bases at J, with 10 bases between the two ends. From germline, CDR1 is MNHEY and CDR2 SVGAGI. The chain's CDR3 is CASSYSSHSSTDTQYF. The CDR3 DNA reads TGTGCCAGCAGTTACTCTAGCCATTCTAGCACAGATACGCAGTATTTT.